These 3 T cell receptor beta chains came from one sample sequenced in a study of post-analysis software for immune sequencing data. Antigens for these TCRs are unknown. Incorporated into the TCR beta cDNA libraries were unique molecular identifiers, which served to reduce PCR and sequencing biases. TCRdb processed the PCR reads anew with MiXCR; each CDR3 protein has one entry. The sample holds 750,000 to 900,000 distinct CDR3 sequences, around 45% seen once. The study's findings and limits: With TRBV5-6, TRBV5-1 and TRBV20-1 included, about five TRBV segments were more frequent in patients than in controls.

Sample: blood. These receptors were obtained from a girl under 18 with multiple sclerosis.

The V gene is TRBV7-2, the J gene TRBJ2-1; maybe TRBD2 (6 bases). Germline lookup yields CDR1 SGHTA and CDR2 FQGNSA. CDR3 length: 15 residues. Trimming pared 2 bases from V and 7 bases from J, leaving 15 bases between. The CDR3 spells CASSLPALARNEQFF. CDR3 DNA: TGTGCCAGCAGCTTACCGGCCCTAGCGAGGAATGAGCAGTTCTTC.

The chain uses TRBV18 and TRBJ1-1; possible D gene TRBD1, 6 bases. The germline V and J ends were trimmed by 6 bases and 4 bases, with 18 bases remaining between them. From germline, CDR1 is KGHSH and CDR2 LQKENI. This CDR3 has 15 residues. CDR3 DNA sequence: TGTGCCAGCTCTAGCATGGACAGCTTAGGCACTGAAGCTTTCTTT. Its protein product is CASSSMDSLGTEAFF. The full variable domain, rest sourced from reference TRBV18 and TRBJ1-1, is NAGVMQNPRHLVRRRGQEARLRCSPMKGHSHVYWYRQLPEEGLKFMVYLQKENIIDESGMPKERFSAEFPKEGPSILRIQQVVRGDSAAYFCASSSMDSLGTEAFFGQGTRLTVV.

The chain is built from TRBV5-1 and TRBJ2-3; 11 bases map to TRBD2. There are 15 residues in the CDR3. V gave up 0 bases and J gave up 9 bases; unmatched junction bases: 6. Germline CDR1 and CDR2: SGHRS and YFSETQ. For the CDR3, the DNA is TGCGCCAGCAGCTTGGAATTAGCGGGAGGGCGGACGCAGTATTTT. Its translation: CASSLELAGGRTQYF. Full variable domain (outside the CDR3, taken from reference TRBV5-1 and TRBJ2-3): KAGVTQTPRYLIKTRGQQVTLSCSPISGHRSVSWYQQTPGQGLQFLFEYFSETQRNKGNFPGRFSGRQFSNSRSEMNVSTLELGDSALYLCASSLELAGGRTQYFGPGTRLTVL.